This T cell receptor (beta chain) was sequenced in a study of cytomegalovirus exposure and HLA in healthy donors. In germline, CDR1 is PRHDT, CDR2 FYEKMQ (reference sequence). The CDR3 sequence is 15 residues long. V was pared by 3 bases and J by 4 bases, with 13 bases between. Broader study findings: The authors enumerated 150 to 200 TCR beta chains as linked to cytomegalovirus.

Use of 60 Vbeta and 13 Jbeta primers characterized the PCR. Libraries were prepared by immunoSEQ multiplex PCR; TCRdb keeps only in-frame clonotypes and omits some of them. The data hold approximately 110,000 clones, with 74% observed a single time. This clone has a single count. Its antigen is undetermined. The gene calls are TRBV13 and TRBJ1-5; weak D call: TRBD1 (5 bases). The specimen sequenced was PBMCs. The receptor was isolated from a man aged 50-60 years in good health and CMV-seropositive. In nucleotides, the CDR3 is TGTGCCAGCAGCTTGGGAAGGGGAGGGAATCAGCCCCAGCATTTT. Its translation: CASSLGRGGNQPQHF.